The present TCR beta chain was sequenced within a study of control samples from healthy donors and cancer patients. Trimming cost V 1 base and J 6 bases; bases outside gene matches: 5. Germline V gives CDR1 SGHRS, CDR2 YFSETQ. The CDR3 totals 17 residues. Produced via immunoSEQ multiplex PCR; TCRdb's table is partial and in-frame only. This sample carries roughly 88,000 clones, approximately 89% of them seen once, and the ten largest clones take about 0.92%. The V call is TRBV5-1, the J call TRBJ2-1; 15 nucleotides align to TRBD2. The material sequenced was blood. This TCR derives from a woman aged 25 to 45 in good health. As DNA, the CDR3 is TGCGCCAGCAGCTTGCCCGGGACTAGCGGGGGGTCCAATGAGCAGTTCTTC. This gives the protein CASSLPGTSGGSNEQFF.